Below, one TCR beta chain is given with its context. What it binds is not known. The assay was immunoSEQ multiplex PCR, and TCRdb's table has in-frame clones only and misses some. The sample has roughly 83,000 clones, 70% to 90% seen once; the top ten hold about a sixth. These data belong to a study of glioma-infiltrating T cells after dendritic cell vaccination. Points from the study as a whole: Patients with more pretreatment TILs had longer time to progression and survival.

This CDR3 has 15 amino acids. CDR1 is MNHEY, CDR2 SVGAGI, per germline. Trimming removed 2 bases from V and 3 bases from J, with 10 bases in between. The source was blood, collected before dendritic cell vaccination. The rearrangement links TRBV6-5 to TRBJ1-4, with D maybe TRBD1 (6 bases). The TCR originated in a human donor with glioblastoma. The CDR3 DNA reads TGTGCCAGCAGTTACACGACAGGACCTAATGAAAAACTGTTTTTT. It codes for CASSYTTGPNEKLFF.